These T cell receptor beta chains were read from a single sample in a study of cytomegalovirus exposure and HLA in healthy donors. Only in-frame clones appear in the TCRdb table, and some are missing; sequencing was by immunoSEQ multiplex PCR. The sample contains about 120,000 clones, 74% of which appear only once. The sequenced material came from PBMCs. All receptors come from a man in his forties in good health and CMV-seropositive. The CDR3 runs from the conserved cysteine through the conserved F or W. The order of the fields is V gene, CDR3 length, D gene, J gene, CDR3 protein, CDR3 DNA. A D gene is named only where the DNA matches it firmly.

V: TRBV28
length: 14
D: TRBD1
J: TRBJ1-2
CDR3: CASSDNTGAFGYTF
DNA: TGTGCCAGCAGTGATAATACAGGGGCCTTTGGCTACACCTTC

V: TRBV2
length: 15
D: TRBD2
J: TRBJ2-2
CDR3: CASSGLAGGPGELFF
DNA: TGTGCCAGCAGCGGACTAGCGGGGGGGCCCGGGGAGCTGTTTTTT

V: TRBV30
length: 12
D: .
J: TRBJ2-7
CDR3: CAWKAGTYEQYF
DNA: TGTGCCTGGAAGGCAGGGACCTACGAGCAGTACTTC

V: TRBV27
length: 15
D: TRBD2
J: TRBJ2-3
CDR3: CASSLTSGSVDTQYF
DNA: TGTGCCAGTAGCCTCACTAGCGGGAGTGTTGATACGCAGTATTTT

V: TRBV6-1
length: 13
D: TRBD1
J: TRBJ1-2
CDR3: CASSEGTGYGYTF
DNA: TGTGCCAGCAGTGAAGGGACAGGCTATGGCTACACCTTC

V: TRBV28
length: 14
D: .
J: TRBJ1-4
CDR3: CASSLPGVPEKLFF
DNA: TGTGCCAGCAGTCTCCCCGGGGTCCCTGAAAAACTGTTTTTT

V: TRBV25-1
length: 15
D: TRBD1
J: TRBJ2-6
CDR3: CASSAGGSGANVLTF
DNA: TGTGCCAGCAGTGCAGGGGGTTCTGGGGCCAACGTCCTGACTTTC

V: TRBV19
length: 12
D: .
J: TRBJ1-2
CDR3: CASSTGGLRYTF
DNA: TGTGCCAGTAGTACAGGCGGGCTACGCTACACCTTC

V: TRBV5-8
length: 13
D: .
J: TRBJ1-2
CDR3: CASSLGREYGYTF
DNA: TGTGCCAGCAGCCTAGGACGGGAGTATGGCTACACCTTC

V: TRBV28
length: 15
D: .
J: TRBJ1-2
CDR3: CASSLSQGANYGYTF
DNA: TGTGCCAGCAGTTTATCCCAGGGTGCTAACTATGGCTACACCTTC